This T cell receptor beta chain comes out of a study of regulatory T cells in long-lasting Graves disease. General observations from the study: It was in persistent disease that TRBV28, TRBJ1-2 and TRBJ2-5 were favored.

Construction of the TCR beta libraries employed iRepertoire HTBI primers in conjunction with Arm-PCR of CDR3 regions. TCRdb re-analysed the multiplex PCR reads in MiXCR, keeping a single row per CDR3 protein. The sample yields roughly 420,000 distinct CDR3 sequences, 12% to 15% seen once. The V gene's germline CDR1 is SGHVS and CDR2 FQNEAQ. The CDR3 is made up of 15 amino acids. This clonotype was observed at least ten times. Antigen unknown. Germline is not matched at one junction end, which may reflect a read error. Time point reported: newly diagnosed GD, antithyroid drugs for less than 3 months. Construction of the TCR library relied on RNA isolated from PBMCs. EDTA tubes collected 9 to 9.5 milliliters of peripheral blood. These same data were also listed under a study on T cells in Graves' hyperthyroidism and ophthalmopathy. Per that study: Hyperthyroidism patients were newly diagnosed, had disease duration under 2 months, and were aged 18 to 65 years. Carried out on the TCR CDR3, a first-round RT-PCR used the HTBI primer set.

The TCR comes from a woman aged 45 to 65 with Graves disease. The V gene is TRBV7-8, the J gene TRBJ1-4; possible D gene TRBD1, 5 bases. The sequences come from peripheral blood mononuclear cells (PBMCs), collected at new diagnosis, from a patient treated with antithyroid drugs. The DNA of the CDR3 is TGTGCCAGCAGCTTAGCGCTCGGGACTAGTGAAAAACTGTTTTTT. Amino acid sequence: CASSLALGTSEKLFF.